The source of this T cell receptor (beta chain) is a study of shared clonotypes between healthy human individuals. The junction had 12 bases not matched to a gene; V was cut back by 4 bases and J by 6 bases. The germline gives CDR1 MDHEN, CDR2 SYDVKM. CDR3 length: 15 residues. Generated by immunoSEQ multiplex PCR, the TCRdb table keeps only in-frame clones and is missing some. The sample shows around 2.5 million clones, under 95% of them seen only once. The clonotype originates from a man aged 18-30 years in good health. Some clones in this sample may be carry-over from other donors' samples. The chain has TRBV28 and TRBJ2-7, with 7 positions matching TRBD2. Sequenced material: naive CD4+ T cells from PBMCs. Subset meaning: CD45RA+ positively selected. For the CDR3, the DNA is TGTGCCAGCAGTTCTAGCGGATTTCCACCTTTCGAGCAGTACTTC. Translating gives CASSSSGFPPFEQYF.